A selection of T cell receptor beta chains follows, all from one sample in a study of cytomegalovirus exposure and HLA in healthy donors. Libraries were prepared by immunoSEQ multiplex PCR; TCRdb keeps only in-frame clonotypes and omits some of them. This table holds some 190,000 clones, approximately 82% found once. Material for sequencing was PBMCs. These receptors were taken from a man aged 40-50 years in good health and CMV-seropositive. CDR3s include the opening cysteine and the closing phenylalanine or tryptophan. Each record gives: D gene, J gene, clone size, V gene, CDR3 DNA, CDR3 protein. D genes are given only for firm matches. Clone size, where shown, is once, few, many, or a class for clones that have expanded.

d_call: -; j_call: TRBJ2-1; clone_size: -; v_call: TRBV5-4; cdr3_nt: TGTGCCAGCAGCTCCGACACCTACAATGAGCAGTTCTTC; cdr3_aa: CASSSDTYNEQFF
d_call: TRBD1; j_call: TRBJ1-4; clone_size: -; v_call: TRBV9; cdr3_nt: TGTGCCAGCAGCCCAACCCTTAGGGCAGGGGGTATAATCGGTGAAAAACTGTTTTTT; cdr3_aa: CASSPTLRAGGIIGEKLFF
d_call: -; j_call: TRBJ2-1; clone_size: -; v_call: TRBV21-1; cdr3_nt: TGTGCCAGCACCAGTAATAAGCAGTTCTTC; cdr3_aa: CASTSNKQFF
d_call: -; j_call: TRBJ2-3; clone_size: -; v_call: TRBV10-3; cdr3_nt: TGTGCCATCAGGGACACAGGGCTGGGCACAGATACGCAGTATTTT; cdr3_aa: CAIRDTGLGTDTQYF
d_call: TRBD2; j_call: TRBJ2-5; clone_size: -; v_call: TRBV5-4; cdr3_nt: TGTGCCAGCAGCTTAGCGGGAGCCCAAGAGACCCAGTACTTC; cdr3_aa: CASSLAGAQETQYF
d_call: TRBD2; j_call: TRBJ2-7; clone_size: -; v_call: TRBV4-1; cdr3_nt: TGCGCCAGCAGCCAAGACGGGGGGTGGTACGAGCAGTACTTC; cdr3_aa: CASSQDGGWYEQYF
d_call: TRBD2; j_call: TRBJ2-1; clone_size: -; v_call: TRBV7-6; cdr3_nt: TGTGCCAGCAGCCTAGCGGGAAGCCCGGGAAATGAGCAGTTCTTC; cdr3_aa: CASSLAGSPGNEQFF
d_call: TRBD2; j_call: TRBJ2-1; clone_size: -; v_call: TRBV10-3; cdr3_nt: TGTGCCATCAGTCCAGCGGGAGGGTCCTACAATGAGCAGTTCTTC; cdr3_aa: CAISPAGGSYNEQFF
d_call: TRBD2; j_call: TRBJ2-1; clone_size: -; v_call: TRBV5-1; cdr3_nt: TGCGCCACCCAGCGGGAGCCTTCCTACAATGAGCAGTTCTTC; cdr3_aa: CATQREPSYNEQFF
d_call: -; j_call: TRBJ2-7; clone_size: -; v_call: TRBV5-1; cdr3_nt: TGCGCCAGCAGCTTGGCATCCGAGCAGTACTTC; cdr3_aa: CASSLASEQYF
d_call: TRBD2; j_call: TRBJ2-1; clone_size: -; v_call: TRBV9; cdr3_nt: TGTGCCAGCAGCGTAGGAGGGAGGGCGTCAGGGAGGTTTAATGAGCAGTTCTTC; cdr3_aa: CASSVGGRASGRFNEQFF
d_call: -; j_call: TRBJ1-1; clone_size: -; v_call: TRBV6-1; cdr3_nt: TGTGCCAGCAGTGCTCTGACTGCCAGGAACACTGAAGCTTTCTTT; cdr3_aa: CASSALTARNTEAFF
d_call: -; j_call: TRBJ2-1; clone_size: -; v_call: TRBV5-1; cdr3_nt: TGCGCCAGCAGCTTGACAGGGCTGGTTTCAAATGAGCAGTTCTTC; cdr3_aa: CASSLTGLVSNEQFF
d_call: -; j_call: TRBJ1-1; clone_size: -; v_call: TRBV29-1; cdr3_nt: TGCAGCGTTGCGGGCGCCCGGGGGGTAACTGAAGCTTTCTTT; cdr3_aa: CSVAGARGVTEAFF
d_call: TRBD2; j_call: TRBJ2-2; clone_size: few; v_call: TRBV7-8; cdr3_nt: TGTGCCAGCACCAAACTAGCGGGAGGGCCCACCGGGGAGCTGTTTTTT; cdr3_aa: CASTKLAGGPTGELFF
d_call: TRBD1; j_call: TRBJ2-7; clone_size: -; v_call: TRBV4-3; cdr3_nt: TGCGCCAGCAGCCAAGTCCTTGGACAGGGGGCTTTCGAGCAGTACTTC; cdr3_aa: CASSQVLGQGAFEQYF
d_call: TRBD1; j_call: TRBJ2-5; clone_size: -; v_call: TRBV5-1; cdr3_nt: TGCGCCAGCAGCTTGGAGGGGGCCGGGGAGACCCAGTACTTC; cdr3_aa: CASSLEGAGETQYF
d_call: -; j_call: TRBJ2-3; clone_size: once; v_call: TRBV5-1; cdr3_nt: TGCGCCAGCAGCTCGGCTAGTATTTTGACAGATACGCAGTATTTT; cdr3_aa: CASSSASILTDTQYF
d_call: TRBD1; j_call: TRBJ2-7; clone_size: -; v_call: TRBV4-1; cdr3_nt: TGCGCCAGCAGCCAAGGAGACAGGGGGTACTACGAGCAGTACTTC; cdr3_aa: CASSQGDRGYYEQYF
d_call: -; j_call: TRBJ2-5; clone_size: once; v_call: TRBV7-6; cdr3_nt: TGTGCCAGCAGCTTAGTTCGTGCGGGGGAGACCCAGTACTTC; cdr3_aa: CASSLVRAGETQYF
d_call: TRBD2; j_call: TRBJ2-1; clone_size: -; v_call: TRBV11-2; cdr3_nt: TGTGCCAGCTTGGGGGCGGGAGGGCCTCAGCAGTCCTACAATGAGCAGTTCTTC; cdr3_aa: CASLGAGGPQQSYNEQFF
d_call: -; j_call: TRBJ2-7; clone_size: -; v_call: TRBV28; cdr3_nt: TGTGCCAGCGTAGTCTCACCAGGGGACGCAGCCGAGCAGTACTTC; cdr3_aa: CASVVSPGDAAEQYF
d_call: -; j_call: TRBJ2-1; clone_size: few; v_call: TRBV5-1; cdr3_nt: TGCGCCAGCAGGCCTGGGTCGGGCAATGAGCAGTTCTTC; cdr3_aa: CASRPGSGNEQFF
d_call: TRBD1; j_call: TRBJ1-5; clone_size: -; v_call: TRBV7-9; cdr3_nt: TGTGCCAGCAGCCAGGGACAGGCTAGCAATCAGCCCCAGCATTTT; cdr3_aa: CASSQGQASNQPQHF
d_call: TRBD2; j_call: TRBJ2-1; clone_size: -; v_call: TRBV5-3; cdr3_nt: TGTGCCAGAAGCTGGACTAGCGGGCCTTCCTACAATGAGCAGTTCTTC; cdr3_aa: CARSWTSGPSYNEQFF
d_call: TRBD2; j_call: TRBJ2-3; clone_size: once; v_call: TRBV2; cdr3_nt: TGTGCCAGCAGGGAGACTAGCGGGAGATCAGATACGCAGTATTTT; cdr3_aa: CASRETSGRSDTQYF
d_call: -; j_call: TRBJ1-5; clone_size: -; v_call: TRBV19; cdr3_nt: TGTGCCAGTAGTTACAGGTTTGATAGCAATCAGCCCCAGCATTTT; cdr3_aa: CASSYRFDSNQPQHF
d_call: TRBD2; j_call: TRBJ2-7; clone_size: -; v_call: TRBV7-2; cdr3_nt: TGTGCCAGCAGCACCGGGGGGAGCTCCTACGAGCAGTACTTC; cdr3_aa: CASSTGGSSYEQYF
d_call: TRBD1; j_call: TRBJ1-5; clone_size: -; v_call: TRBV19; cdr3_nt: TGTGCCAGTCATTACGAATTGGGGACAGGGGTTCAGCCCCAGCATTTT; cdr3_aa: CASHYELGTGVQPQHF
d_call: -; j_call: TRBJ2-1; clone_size: -; v_call: TRBV5-4; cdr3_nt: TGTGCCAGCAGCTTGGACCTACTAGGGTACAATGAGCAGTTCTTC; cdr3_aa: CASSLDLLGYNEQFF
d_call: -; j_call: TRBJ1-6; clone_size: few; v_call: TRBV30; cdr3_nt: TGTGCCTGGAGTGTAGGCCGGAGGGATAATTCACCCCTCCACTTT; cdr3_aa: CAWSVGRRDNSPLHF
d_call: -; j_call: TRBJ2-1; clone_size: -; v_call: TRBV6-5; cdr3_nt: TGTGCCAGCAGTCCCCAGGGGGGCTATAATGAGCAGTTCTTC; cdr3_aa: CASSPQGGYNEQFF
d_call: -; j_call: TRBJ1-1; clone_size: -; v_call: TRBV11-3; cdr3_nt: TGTGCCAGCAGCTCGGGTCGTGAAGCTTTCTTT; cdr3_aa: CASSSGREAFF
d_call: TRBD1; j_call: TRBJ1-2; clone_size: once; v_call: TRBV2; cdr3_nt: TGTGCCAGCAGAGAGAGACAGGGGGCTAACTATGGCTACACCTTC; cdr3_aa: CASRERQGANYGYTF
d_call: -; j_call: TRBJ1-5; clone_size: -; v_call: TRBV7-8; cdr3_nt: TGTGCCAGCAGCGTAGCGACAGGATGGGGTCAGCCCCAGCATTTT; cdr3_aa: CASSVATGWGQPQHF
d_call: TRBD2; j_call: TRBJ2-1; clone_size: -; v_call: TRBV18; cdr3_nt: TGTGCCAGCTCACCAGCCTCTAGCGGGATTTACAATGAGCAGTTCTTC; cdr3_aa: CASSPASSGIYNEQFF
d_call: TRBD2; j_call: TRBJ2-3; clone_size: -; v_call: TRBV28; cdr3_nt: TGTGCCAGCAGTTTAAGGGGAGGGACTACCACAGATACGCAGTATTTT; cdr3_aa: CASSLRGGTTTDTQYF
d_call: -; j_call: TRBJ1-5; clone_size: -; v_call: TRBV28; cdr3_nt: TGTGCCAGCAGCCCTTTCCTCGAGAAAAATCAGCCCCAGCATTTT; cdr3_aa: CASSPFLEKNQPQHF
d_call: TRBD2; j_call: TRBJ2-1; clone_size: -; v_call: TRBV10-3; cdr3_nt: TGTGCCATCGCGGGACTAGAAAACGACAATGAGCAGTTCTTC; cdr3_aa: CAIAGLENDNEQFF
d_call: -; j_call: TRBJ1-5; clone_size: -; v_call: TRBV15; cdr3_nt: TGTGCCACCAGCAGAGATCACTGGGAAGAGGGCGGGCAGCCCCAGCATTTT; cdr3_aa: CATSRDHWEEGGQPQHF
d_call: -; j_call: TRBJ1-5; clone_size: -; v_call: TRBV7-2; cdr3_nt: TGTGCCAGCAGCTTAGGGCGCGGGCCTCTTCAGCCCCAGCATTTT; cdr3_aa: CASSLGRGPLQPQHF
d_call: -; j_call: TRBJ1-1; clone_size: -; v_call: TRBV2; cdr3_nt: TGTGCCAGCAGTGTTTGGACACCGAACACTGAAGCTTTCTTT; cdr3_aa: CASSVWTPNTEAFF
d_call: -; j_call: TRBJ2-5; clone_size: -; v_call: TRBV12-5; cdr3_nt: TGTGCTAGTGGCCGGGTCCCAGAGACCCAGTACTTC; cdr3_aa: CASGRVPETQYF
d_call: -; j_call: TRBJ2-5; clone_size: -; v_call: TRBV29-1; cdr3_nt: TGCAGCGTTGACCCGGTCAGCGAAGAGACCCAGTACTTC; cdr3_aa: CSVDPVSEETQYF
d_call: TRBD2; j_call: TRBJ2-5; clone_size: -; v_call: TRBV2; cdr3_nt: TGTGCCAGCAGTGAAGTTGTGAGCTCGCGGGAGCAGTACTTC; cdr3_aa: CASSEVVSSREQYF
d_call: -; j_call: TRBJ1-2; clone_size: -; v_call: TRBV19; cdr3_nt: TGTGCCAGTAGTATAGGTCGGGGGTATGGCTACACCTTC; cdr3_aa: CASSIGRGYGYTF
d_call: -; j_call: TRBJ1-4; clone_size: -; v_call: TRBV21-1; cdr3_nt: TGTGCCAGCAGCAAAGGGGGGGGTTCGATTTCAACTAATGAAAAACTGTTTTTT; cdr3_aa: CASSKGGGSISTNEKLFF
d_call: -; j_call: TRBJ1-2; clone_size: once; v_call: TRBV2; cdr3_nt: TGTGCCAGCAGTGAAGAAGGCAGGGGTAACTATGGCTACACCTTC; cdr3_aa: CASSEEGRGNYGYTF
d_call: TRBD2; j_call: TRBJ2-1; clone_size: -; v_call: TRBV9; cdr3_nt: TGTGCCAGCAGCGACCTAGCGGGAGCCTACAATGAGCAGTTCTTC; cdr3_aa: CASSDLAGAYNEQFF
d_call: -; j_call: TRBJ1-1; clone_size: few; v_call: TRBV11-2; cdr3_nt: TGTGCCAGCAGCCGAGGGGGGGCGTCGGTGAGTACTGAAGCTTTCTTT; cdr3_aa: CASSRGGASVSTEAFF
d_call: -; j_call: TRBJ1-4; clone_size: -; v_call: TRBV7-9; cdr3_nt: TGTGCCAGCAGCTTATTACAACCGTCCGATGAAAAACTGTTTTTT; cdr3_aa: CASSLLQPSDEKLFF
d_call: TRBD2; j_call: TRBJ2-1; clone_size: -; v_call: TRBV9; cdr3_nt: TGTGCCAGCAGCGTTCGGGACTACAAATGGGAGCAGTTCTTC; cdr3_aa: CASSVRDYKWEQFF
d_call: TRBD1; j_call: TRBJ1-2; clone_size: -; v_call: TRBV13; cdr3_nt: TGTGCCAGCAGCCCAACAGGGGAGCATGGCTACACCTTC; cdr3_aa: CASSPTGEHGYTF
d_call: -; j_call: TRBJ2-1; clone_size: -; v_call: TRBV5-1; cdr3_nt: TGCGCCAGCAGCCCGAATTCCAGACTAGGGATGAATGAGCAGTTCTTC; cdr3_aa: CASSPNSRLGMNEQFF
d_call: -; j_call: TRBJ2-2; clone_size: -; v_call: TRBV5-1; cdr3_nt: TGCGCCAGCAGCTTAGGCAGGGCGAACACCGGGGAGCTGTTTTTT; cdr3_aa: CASSLGRANTGELFF
d_call: TRBD1; j_call: TRBJ1-2; clone_size: -; v_call: TRBV5-4; cdr3_nt: TGTGCCAGCAGCCAGGGGGGCTCCGAGCACTATAACTATGGCTACACCTTC; cdr3_aa: CASSQGGSEHYNYGYTF
d_call: -; j_call: TRBJ1-3; clone_size: -; v_call: TRBV18; cdr3_nt: TGTGCCAGCTCACCTACACAGGAGTACACCATATATTTT; cdr3_aa: CASSPTQEYTIYF